The TCR beta chain described here comes from a study of T cell responses to AZD1222 COVID-19 vaccine. General observations from the study: Spike as a whole was targeted by vaccine-associated CD4 TCRs, dominant at 160-218 and 743-854. Donors were mostly white British, more females; clonal diversity possibly underestimated. As reported, nearly half of all spike-specific TCRs target variant regions that are unmutated.

Here immunoSEQ multiplex PCR was the method, and the copy in TCRdb shows in-frame clones only, minus some. The repertoire has around 100,000 clones, roughly 88% of them found once; the top ten carry roughly 5%. The CDR3 sequence is 14 residues long. The V and J ends lost 6 bases and 2 bases, in that order; junction bases with no gene match: 4. Germline loops: CDR1 SNHLY, CDR2 FYNNEI. This clone was observed a single time. Its antigen remains unidentified. The clonotype comes from an adult in good health. The chain links TRBV2 to TRBJ1-2; TRBD1 matches 9 bases. This specimen consisted of peripheral blood, obtained on day 0 of AZD1222 vaccination. The CDR3 nucleotides are TGTGCCAGCAGCCGACAGGGGGGGAACTATGGCTACACCTTC. Translated, it gives CASSRQGGNYGYTF.